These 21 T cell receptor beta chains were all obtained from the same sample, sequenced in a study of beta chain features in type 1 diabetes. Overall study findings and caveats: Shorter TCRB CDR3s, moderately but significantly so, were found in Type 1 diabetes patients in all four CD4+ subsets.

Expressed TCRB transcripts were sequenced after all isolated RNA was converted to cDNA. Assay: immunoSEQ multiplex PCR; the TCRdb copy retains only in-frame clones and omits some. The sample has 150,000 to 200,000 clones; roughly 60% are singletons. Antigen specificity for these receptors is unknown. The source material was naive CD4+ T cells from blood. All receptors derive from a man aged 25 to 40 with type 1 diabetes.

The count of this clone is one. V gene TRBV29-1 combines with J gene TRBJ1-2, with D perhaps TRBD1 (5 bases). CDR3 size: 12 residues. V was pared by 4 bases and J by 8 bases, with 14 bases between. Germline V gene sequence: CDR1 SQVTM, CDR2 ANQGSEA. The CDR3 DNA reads TGCAGCGTTGTATTCAGGGAGGGCGGCTACACCTTC. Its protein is CSVVFREGGYTF.

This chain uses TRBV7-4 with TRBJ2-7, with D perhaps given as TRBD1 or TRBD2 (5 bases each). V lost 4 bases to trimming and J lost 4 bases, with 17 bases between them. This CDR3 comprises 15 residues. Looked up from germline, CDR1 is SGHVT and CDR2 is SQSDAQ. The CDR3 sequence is CASSSPEGGAYEQYF. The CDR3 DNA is TGTGCCAGCAGCTCCCCCGAGGGTGGGGCTTACGAGCAGTACTTC.

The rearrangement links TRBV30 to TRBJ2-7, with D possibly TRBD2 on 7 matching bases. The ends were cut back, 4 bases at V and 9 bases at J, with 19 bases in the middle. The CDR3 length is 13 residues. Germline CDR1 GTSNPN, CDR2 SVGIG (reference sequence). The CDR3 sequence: CAWTEGRGLPQYF. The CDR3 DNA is TGTGCCTGGACCGAGGGGCGGGGGCTTCCGCAGTACTTC.

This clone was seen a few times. CDR3 sequence: CASSSGRWASTDTQYF. Written as DNA, the CDR3 is TGTGCCAGCAGTTCCGGGCGGTGGGCTAGCACAGATACGCAGTATTTT. The chain is built from TRBV6-6 and TRBJ2-3; D gene uncertain. The CDR3 contains 16 residues. CDR1 and CDR2 from the germline V gene are MNHNY and SVGAGI (reference sequence). The germline V and J ends were trimmed by 4 bases and 0 bases, with 14 bases remaining between them.

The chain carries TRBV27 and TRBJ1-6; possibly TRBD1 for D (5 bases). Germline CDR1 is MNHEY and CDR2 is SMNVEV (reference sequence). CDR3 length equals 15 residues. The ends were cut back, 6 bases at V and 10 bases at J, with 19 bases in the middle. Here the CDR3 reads CASSLFQGSGSPLHF. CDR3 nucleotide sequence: TGTGCCAGCAGCCTCTTCCAGGGTTCCGGATCACCCCTCCACTTT.

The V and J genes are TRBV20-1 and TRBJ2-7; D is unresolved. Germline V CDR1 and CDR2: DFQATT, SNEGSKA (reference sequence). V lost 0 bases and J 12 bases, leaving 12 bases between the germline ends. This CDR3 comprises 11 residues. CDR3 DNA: TGCAGTGCTAGAGATCTGGCAAAGCCGTACTTC. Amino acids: CSARDLAKPYF.

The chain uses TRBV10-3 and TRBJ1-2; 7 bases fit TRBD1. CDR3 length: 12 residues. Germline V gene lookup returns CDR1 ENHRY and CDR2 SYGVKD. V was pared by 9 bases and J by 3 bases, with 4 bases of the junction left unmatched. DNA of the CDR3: TGTGCCATAGGAGGGGGCGACTATGGCTACACCTTC. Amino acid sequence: CAIGGGDYGYTF.

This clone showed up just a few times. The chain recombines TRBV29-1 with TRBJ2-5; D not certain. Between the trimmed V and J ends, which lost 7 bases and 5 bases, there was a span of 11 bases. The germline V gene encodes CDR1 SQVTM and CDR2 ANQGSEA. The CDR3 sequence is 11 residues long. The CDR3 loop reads CSDSWMETQYF. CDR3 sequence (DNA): TGCAGCGACAGCTGGATGGAGACCCAGTACTTC.

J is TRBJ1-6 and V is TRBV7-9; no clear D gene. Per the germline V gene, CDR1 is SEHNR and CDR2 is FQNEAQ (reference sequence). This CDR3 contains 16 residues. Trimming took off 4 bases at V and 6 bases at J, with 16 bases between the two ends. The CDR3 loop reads CASSSGQGKTNSPLHF. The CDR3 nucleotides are TGTGCCAGCAGCTCGGGTCAAGGGAAAACTAATTCACCCCTCCACTTT.

CDR3 coding DNA: TGTGCCAGCAGGGGCAGGGGATACACCATATATTTT. It translates to CASRGRGYTIYF. The chain employs TRBV28 and TRBJ1-3, with D tentatively TRBD1 (6 bases). Germline-derived CDR1 and CDR2 are MDHEN and SYDVKM. The CDR3 runs to 12 residues. The V gene lost 6 bases and the J gene lost 8 bases, with 11 bases spanning the gap. Complete variable domain (other parts from reference TRBV28 and TRBJ1-3): DVKVTQSSRYLVKRTGEKVFLECVQDMDHENMFWYRQDPGLGLRLIYFSYDVKMKEKGDIPEGYSVSREKKERFSLILESASTNQTSMYLCASRGRGYTIYFGEGSWLTVV.

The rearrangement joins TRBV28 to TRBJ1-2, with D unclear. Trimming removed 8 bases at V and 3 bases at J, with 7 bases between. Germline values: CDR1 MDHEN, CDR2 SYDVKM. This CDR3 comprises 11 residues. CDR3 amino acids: CASGFDYGYTF. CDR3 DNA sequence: TGTGCCAGCGGGTTTGACTATGGCTACACCTTC.

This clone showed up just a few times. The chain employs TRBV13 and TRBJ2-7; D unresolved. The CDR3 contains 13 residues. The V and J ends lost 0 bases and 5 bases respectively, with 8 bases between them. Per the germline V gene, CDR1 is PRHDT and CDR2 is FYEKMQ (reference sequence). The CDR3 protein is CASSLGPQDEQYF. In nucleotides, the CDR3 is TGTGCCAGCAGCTTAGGTCCGCAAGACGAGCAGTACTTC.

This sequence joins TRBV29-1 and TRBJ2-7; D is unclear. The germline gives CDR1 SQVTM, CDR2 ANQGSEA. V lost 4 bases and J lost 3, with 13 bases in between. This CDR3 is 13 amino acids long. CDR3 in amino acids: CSVGASTIYEQYF. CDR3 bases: TGCAGCGTTGGGGCGTCAACCATCTACGAGCAGTACTTC.

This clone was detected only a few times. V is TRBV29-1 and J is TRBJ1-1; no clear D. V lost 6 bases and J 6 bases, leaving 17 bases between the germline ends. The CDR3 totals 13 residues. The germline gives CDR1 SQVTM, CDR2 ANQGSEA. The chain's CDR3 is CSVFAGRRAEAFF. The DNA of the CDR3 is TGCAGCGTCTTTGCCGGCCGGAGGGCTGAAGCTTTCTTT.

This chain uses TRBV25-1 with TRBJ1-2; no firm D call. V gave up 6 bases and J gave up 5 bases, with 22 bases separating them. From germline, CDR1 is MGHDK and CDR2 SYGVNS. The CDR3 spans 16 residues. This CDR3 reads CASSDSGYLTMYGYTF. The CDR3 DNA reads TGTGCCAGCAGCGACTCGGGTTACTTAACAATGTATGGCTACACCTTC.

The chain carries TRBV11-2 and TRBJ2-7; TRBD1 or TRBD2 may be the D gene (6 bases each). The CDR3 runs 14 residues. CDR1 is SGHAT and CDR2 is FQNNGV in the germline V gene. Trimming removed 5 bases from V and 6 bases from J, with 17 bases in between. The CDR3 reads CASSTIKQGLEQYF. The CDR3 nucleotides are TGTGCCAGCAGCACAATTAAACAGGGACTCGAGCAGTACTTC.

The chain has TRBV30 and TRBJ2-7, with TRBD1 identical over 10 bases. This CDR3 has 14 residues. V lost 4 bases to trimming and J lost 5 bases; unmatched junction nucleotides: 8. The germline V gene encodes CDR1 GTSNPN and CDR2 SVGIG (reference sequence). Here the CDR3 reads CAWNRDRGINEQYF. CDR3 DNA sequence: TGTGCCTGGAACCGGGACAGGGGTATTAACGAGCAGTACTTC. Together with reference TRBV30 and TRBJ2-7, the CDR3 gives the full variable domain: SQTIHQWPATLVQPVGSPLSLECTVEGTSNPNLYWYRQAAGRGLQLLFYSVGIGQISSEVPQNLSASRPQDRQFILSSKKLLLSDSGFYLCAWNRDRGINEQYFGPGTRLTVT.

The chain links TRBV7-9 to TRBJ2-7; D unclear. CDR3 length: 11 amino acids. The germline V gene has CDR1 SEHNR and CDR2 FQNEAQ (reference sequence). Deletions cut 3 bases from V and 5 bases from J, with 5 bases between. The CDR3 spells CASSFDDEQYF. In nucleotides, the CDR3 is TGTGCCAGCAGCTTTGATGACGAGCAGTACTTC.

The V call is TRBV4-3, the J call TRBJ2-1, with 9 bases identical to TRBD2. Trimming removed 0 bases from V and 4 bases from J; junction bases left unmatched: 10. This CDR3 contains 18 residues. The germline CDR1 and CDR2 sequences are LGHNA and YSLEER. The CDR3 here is CASSQDLSASGAYNEQFF. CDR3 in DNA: TGCGCCAGCAGCCAAGATCTGTCCGCTAGCGGGGCTTACAATGAGCAGTTCTTC.

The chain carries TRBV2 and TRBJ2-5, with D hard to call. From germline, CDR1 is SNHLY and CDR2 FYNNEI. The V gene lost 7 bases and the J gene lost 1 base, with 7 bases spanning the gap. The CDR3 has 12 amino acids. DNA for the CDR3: TGTGCCAGCACAGGCAGCCAAGAGACCCAGTACTTC. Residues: CASTGSQETQYF.

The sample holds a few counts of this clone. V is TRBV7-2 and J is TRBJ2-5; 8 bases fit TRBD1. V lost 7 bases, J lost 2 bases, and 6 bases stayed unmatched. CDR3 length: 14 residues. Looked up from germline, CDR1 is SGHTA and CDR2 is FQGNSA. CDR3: CASTGRDRQETQYF. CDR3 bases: TGTGCCAGCACCGGCCGGGACAGGCAAGAGACCCAGTACTTC. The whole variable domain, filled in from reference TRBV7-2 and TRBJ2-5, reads GAGVSQSPSNKVTEKGKDVELRCDPISGHTALYWYRQSLGQGLEFLIYFQGNSAPDKSGLPSDRFSAERTGGSVSTLTIQRTQQEDSAVYLCASTGRDRQETQYFGPGTRLLVL.